This T cell receptor beta chain is drawn from a study of regulatory T cells in long-lasting Graves disease (dated by TCRdb to 2020 to 2023). In the study overall: Antithyroid drugs had been taken for less than 3 months by newly diagnosed Graves' disease patients. The study was conducted in China and was registered as a clinical trial. This study used TCR sequencing and RNA sequencing of peripheral blood to compare persistent Graves' disease patients against newly diagnosed Graves' disease patients. A total of around 35 samples underwent TCR sequencing: around 13 from persistent and roughly 20 from newly diagnosed Graves' disease patients.

The library was obtained by multiplex PCR. TCRdb names Illumina HiSeq 4000 as the instrument used. CDR3 regions were amplified by Arm-PCR with iRepertoire HTBI primers to construct TCR beta libraries. PCR products were gel purified before sequencing. Under the source paper's analysis protocol: Across samples, 62 TRBV and 13 to 15 TRBJ segments were identified and used for gene usage analysis of CDR3 amino acid clonotypes. Filtered high-quality paired reads were merged into contigs using COPE and FqMerger. BLAST was used to align contigs to IMGT TRBV, TRBD and TRBJ reference genes, and CDR3 was defined according to IMGT. Clonotypes above 0.1% frequency were classified as highly expanded clones. Shannon entropy was used to measure repertoire diversity, and the Gini coefficient was used to measure V-J evenness. A clonotype found in more than one individual was treated as public. The public sequencing data were trimmed at Q25 with fastp and processed into clonotypes with MiXCR by TCRdb, which kept only in-frame beta chains. Each entry merges the rows of one CDR3 protein and shows their most common DNA and genes. None of the V and J calls come from the authors' own analysis; TCRdb made them. The sample contains around 450,000 distinct CDR3 sequences, 15% to 20% of them found a single time. 9% to 15% of the sample is held by the ten biggest clonotypes.

What the work shows at the level of the full study, not this receptor alone: Patients with persistent disease shared more public clonotypes (under 3,000) than newly diagnosed patients did (roughly 970). Only the TCR beta chain was sequenced and analyzed. The small sample size was acknowledged by the authors as a limitation that may reduce accuracy. Because the primary lesion, thyroid tissue, could not be accessed, the study looked at peripheral blood alone. Compared with newly diagnosed patients, patients with persistent Graves' disease had lower TCR Shannon entropy and fewer highly expanded clones, which suggests clonal expansion. Preferential use of TRBV28, TRBJ1-2 and TRBJ2-5 was observed in persistent disease, whereas TRBV20-1 and TRBJ2-1 were favored in newly diagnosed disease.

Including cysteine and phenylalanine, the CDR3 has 16 amino acids. Only the CDR3 DNA stays, 48 bases, in frame from base 1. CDR1 and CDR2, per the germline V gene (reference sequence), are LGHDT and YNNKEL. Explained via the paper, the time point label denotes: newly diagnosed GD, antithyroid drugs for less than 3 months. For both TCR sequencing and RNA sequencing, RNA was extracted from PBMCs using TRIzol. The diagnosis of Graves' disease followed American Thyroid Association guidelines. Patients for the study were recruited at an endocrinology department in Xi'an, China. Each patient gave approximately 9 milliliters of peripheral blood, collected in an EDTA anticoagulant tube. Ficoll Paque Plus density gradient separation was used to isolate PBMCs, and no further T cell sorting was performed. RNA quality was checked with an Agilent 2100 Bioanalyzer and agarose gel, and concentration with a NanoDrop 2000.

To note about this clonotype: It has no known antigen specificity. A far larger clone is a single base away, which makes a read error likely.

The sample also formed part of further work on T cells in Graves' hyperthyroidism and ophthalmopathy. Looking at the second paper: Stable Graves' hyperthyroidism was defined as no progression to ophthalmopathy during 18 months of follow-up. The hyperthyroidism patients were between 18 and 65 years old and newly diagnosed, with a disease duration of less than 2 months. Exclusion was applied to patients with uncontrolled infections, other autoimmune diseases, pregnancy or lactation. Diagnoses were established on the basis of clinical symptoms, serum thyroxine and TRAb, thyroid ultrasound, and orbital computed tomography. The first round of RT-PCR for the TCR CDR3 was performed with the HTBI primer set and the Qiagen OneStep RT-PCR kit. Most expanded thyroid clonotypes (frequency above 0.001) were also detected in blood, a finding suggesting that blood repertoires may reflect thyroid immune responses. Ophthalmopathy was separated from stable hyperthyroidism by a 13 V-J signature model, with about 86% sensitivity and approximately 81% specificity obtained in cross-validation and 80%/75% obtained in testing. In validation, progression to ophthalmopathy was predicted by the model with 55% to 71% sensitivity and 72.22% specificity, a median of around 6.5 months before onset. TCR V-J signatures able to tell the groups apart were searched for in a discovery cohort of approximately 95 patients, of whom under 45 had Graves' ophthalmopathy and roughly 58 had stable Graves' hyperthyroidism. Prospective prediction of ophthalmopathy was tested in an independent validation cohort consisting of 18 to 20 hyperthyroidism patients and approximately 16 patients who later progressed to ophthalmopathy. The 90 to 100 discovery patients were randomly divided into training and test sets at a 7:3 ratio. In several Graves' hyperthyroidism patients, the study also compared T-cell repertoires from thyroid tissue with T-cell repertoires from blood. Following sampling, methimazole starting at 30 mg daily was given to hyperthyroidism patients, and high-dose intravenous methylprednisolone was given to ophthalmopathy patients. Libraries were constructed in a second round of multiplex PCR, after which size selection and purification were performed. Paired-end sequencing of the libraries was performed with 100 bp reads on an Illumina HiSeq2000. SOAPnuke was used to process the raw data, removing reads that contained adapters or uncalled bases, had a mean Phred below 15, or lacked an exact match to the constant primer or identifier. High-quality paired reads were merged using COPE v1.2.5, and each unique nucleotide sequence was defined as a clonotype. Clonotypes were aligned to IMGT TRBV, TRBD and TRBJ reference segments using MiTCR v1.1. Analysis was restricted to V-J combinations with a frequency above 0.0001, which covered about 99% of repertoires. A TCS score was defined as the ratio of F50 (clonal expansion) to E x V (chaos), with BLOSUM62-based TCRdist applied between CDR3 peptides within each V-J. Welch's t-statistics and random forest reduced around 510 V-J features to about 12, which were used in a naive Bayes classifier (R e1071). No statistical method was used to fix the sample size in advance, and group allocation was not hidden from the investigators. According to the paper, TCR Vbeta CDR3 sequencing was carried out on over 130 peripheral blood samples, which came from 40 to 45 ophthalmopathy, 70 to 80 hyperthyroidism and some 17 progressor patients.

The sequence is built from TRBV3-1 and TRBJ2-3; TRBD2 matches 11 bases in the middle. The J call may not be correct, given that the DNA end is closer to TRBJ2-7. The clonotype comes from a man between 40 and 49 years old with Graves disease. Donor details come from another sample of the same person, matched by shared clones. Sequenced here: peripheral blood mononuclear cells (PBMCs), sampled at new diagnosis, from a patient treated with antithyroid drugs. The DNA sequence is as follows: TGTGCCAGCAGCCAAGGTCTAGCGGGAGGAGTAGATGAGCAGTACTTC. This codes for CASSQGLAGGVDEQYF.